Listed below are T cell receptor beta chains from one sample, sequenced in a study of blood T cells in healthy people across ages. TCRdb redid the calling of the 5' RACE reads with MiXCR, one entry per CDR3 protein. The sample contains about 1.1 million distinct CDR3 sequences, 35% to 40% of which appear only once. Sequenced material: blood. These receptors originate from a young man in good health. Each CDR3 is given with its conserved first and last residue. Size is stated for part of the rows, as once, few or many counts, or as a class when the clone is expanded.

CDR3,V,size
CASILSGGADTQYF,TRBV6-6,NA
CASSQNRQQNQPQHF,TRBV18,NA
CSAEMYQETQYF,TRBV20-1,NA
CASGGTGPGYTF,TRBV12-3/TRBV12-4,NA
CSARSGWPSSPLHF,TRBV20-1,NA
CASSPPGTDEKLFF,TRBV28,NA
CASSFRGLKETQYF,TRBV12-3/TRBV12-4,few
CASSQDLRDRGQGTEAFF,TRBV4-2,NA
CASSMPGTGGEKLFF,TRBV2,NA
CASSTARQGWSEAFF,TRBV6-2/TRBV6-3,NA
CASSVSRAQETQYF,TRBV9,NA
CASNTSGGALNEQFF,TRBV4-1,NA
CASSGNQWTGTRNGYTF,TRBV12-3/TRBV12-4,NA
CASSQWRGSNEQFF,TRBV14,NA
CASSLADRGLSYEQYF,TRBV7-2,NA
CSARDPTTYTDTQYF,TRBV20-1,NA
CASSKDLPYGYTF,TRBV4-3,NA
CASSYDSYEQFF,TRBV6-2/TRBV6-3,NA
CAWSRVYEQFF,TRBV30,NA
CSVFGPGSNTGELFF,TRBV29-1,NA
CASSQGGTEYTEAFF,TRBV4-3,few
CASSTRDSLNQPQHF,TRBV9,NA
CASNPSGADTQYF,TRBV12-3/TRBV12-4,few
CSARDMGVETQYF,TRBV20-1,NA
CASSEVLDTQYF,TRBV2,NA
CASSLADSRLETQYF,TRBV5-1,NA
CASSERTFNQPQHF,TRBV25-1,NA
CASSLSGRWRENTEAFF,TRBV28,few
CASSDPSRGDADTQYF,TRBV2,NA
CASLARRDRANYGYTF,TRBV12-3/TRBV12-4,few
CASSYPSRSRAGDVGELFF,TRBV6-5,NA
CSVDMGSAEKLFF,TRBV29-1,NA
CASSVRPSYEQYF,TRBV11-1,few
CSAIRGETQYF,TRBV20-1,NA
CATFGDRSTDTQYF,TRBV2,NA
CASSVRTGSNQPQHF,TRBV2,NA
CASSYHGDQLSYGYTF,TRBV6-2/TRBV6-3,few
CASSPEHSRLNYGYTF,TRBV18,NA
CASRSPTGSNTEAFF,TRBV12-3/TRBV12-4,few
CASGQEYRRTDTQYF,TRBV4-3,NA
CASTTVSNSPLHF,TRBV2,NA
CASSPRVRGDSNQPQHF,TRBV27,NA
CSTSSRDSSHNEQFF,TRBV20-1,NA
CSASQNRHSNTGELFF,TRBV20-1,NA
CSARIPGQPGANVLTF,TRBV20-1,NA
CASSSTTGLNSPLHF,TRBV7-3,NA